This T cell receptor beta chain was sequenced during a study of blood T cell repertoires in COVID-19. Study-level background: There were acute and convalescent COVID-19 samples, and they came from the United States, Italy and Spain. PBMCs, B-cell-depleted T cells, or T cells provided the cDNA or gDNA that made up the material.

Trimming left V 5 bases short and J 5 bases short, with 22 bases between. Per the germline V gene, CDR1 is LGHDT and CDR2 is YNNKEL (reference sequence). This CDR3 is built from 17 residues. This clone was seen once. Per the original data handling: Estimates of nucleated cell counts were drawn from the amplification of reference gene primers. Sequencing was performed with immunoSEQ multiplex PCR; in TCRdb, only in-frame clones are kept and a portion is missing. V, J and clone size reflect that table, while D and trimming were determined from the DNA. Of about 98,000 clones listed, about 81% are singletons.

Material: peripheral blood. This receptor was identified in a man in his 60s with acute or convalescent COVID-19. The chain is built from TRBV3-1 (or the pseudogene TRBV3-2) and TRBJ2-1, with D perhaps matching TRBD1 (6 bases). The CDR3 region has the DNA TGTGCCAGCAGCTACAGACCCACCAGGGGTCTTAACAATGAGCAGTTCTTC. It codes for CASSYRPTRGLNNEQFF.